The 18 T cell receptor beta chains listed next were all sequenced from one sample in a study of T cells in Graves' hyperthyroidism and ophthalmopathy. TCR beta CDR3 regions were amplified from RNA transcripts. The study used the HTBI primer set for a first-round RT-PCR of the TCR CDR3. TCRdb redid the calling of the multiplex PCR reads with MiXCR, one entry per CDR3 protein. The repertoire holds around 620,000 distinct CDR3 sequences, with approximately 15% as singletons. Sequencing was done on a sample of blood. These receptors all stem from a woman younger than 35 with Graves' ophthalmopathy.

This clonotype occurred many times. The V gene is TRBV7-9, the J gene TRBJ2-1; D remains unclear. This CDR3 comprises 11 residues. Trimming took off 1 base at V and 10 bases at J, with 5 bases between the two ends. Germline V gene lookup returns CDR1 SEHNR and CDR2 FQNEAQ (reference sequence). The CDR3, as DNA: TGTGCCAGCAGCTTAGACTCCGAGCAGTTCTTC. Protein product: CASSLDSEQFF.

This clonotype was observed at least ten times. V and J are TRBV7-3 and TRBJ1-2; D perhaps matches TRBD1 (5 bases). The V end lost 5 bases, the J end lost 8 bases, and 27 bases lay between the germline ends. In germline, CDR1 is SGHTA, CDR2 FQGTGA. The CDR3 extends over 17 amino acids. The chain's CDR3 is CASSLFPGGGSASGYTF. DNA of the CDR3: TGTGCCAGCAGCCTCTTCCCTGGGGGAGGTTCGGCGTCGGGCTACACCTTC.

The DNA of the CDR3 is TGTGCCAGCAGCGTAGGTCCCATACCCTCTTTGGTATTTTCACCCCTCCACTTT. This gives the protein CASSVGPIPSLVFSPLHF. The chain uses TRBV9 and TRBJ1-6, with D hard to call. Trimming removed 0 bases from V and 9 bases from J, with 22 bases in between. The CDR3 loop spans 18 amino acids. CDR1 is SGDLS and CDR2 is YYNGEE in the germline V gene.

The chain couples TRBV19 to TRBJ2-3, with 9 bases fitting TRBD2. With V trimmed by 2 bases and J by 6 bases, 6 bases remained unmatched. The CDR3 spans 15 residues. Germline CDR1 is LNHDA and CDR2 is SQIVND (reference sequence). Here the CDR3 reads CASSIRREGLDTQYF. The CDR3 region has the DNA TGTGCCAGTAGTATACGGCGGGAGGGCCTGGATACGCAGTATTTT.

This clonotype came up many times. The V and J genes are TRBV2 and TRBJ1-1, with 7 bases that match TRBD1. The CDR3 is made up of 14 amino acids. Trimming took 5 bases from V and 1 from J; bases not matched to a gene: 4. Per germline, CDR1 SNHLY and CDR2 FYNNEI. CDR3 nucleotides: TGTGCCAGCAGTAAACAGGGGCAGAACACTGAAGCTTTCTTT. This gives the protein CASSKQGQNTEAFF. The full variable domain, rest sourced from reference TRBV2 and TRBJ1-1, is EPEVTQTPSHQVTQMGQEVILRCVPISNHLYFYWYRQILGQKVEFLVSFYNNEISEKSEIFDDQFSVERPDGSNFTLKIRSTKLEDSAMYFCASSKQGQNTEAFFGQGTRLTVV.

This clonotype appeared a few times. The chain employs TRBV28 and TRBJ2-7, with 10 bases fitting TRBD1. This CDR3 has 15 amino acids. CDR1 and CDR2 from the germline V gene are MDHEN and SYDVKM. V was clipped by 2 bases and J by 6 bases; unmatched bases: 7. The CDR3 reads CASSLPGQGRGEQYF. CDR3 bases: TGTGCCAGCAGTTTACCGGGACAGGGGCGAGGCGAGCAGTACTTC.

DNA for the CDR3: TGTGCCAGCAGCCAAGAGGTAGGGGGGATAACTGAAGCTTTCTTT. Translating gives CASSQEVGGITEAFF. The genes are TRBV4-2 and TRBJ1-1, with D maybe TRBD1 (6 bases). V shed 0 bases and J shed 5 bases, with 13 bases lying between them. The CDR3 is 15 residues long. Germline V gives CDR1 LGHNA, CDR2 YNFKEQ.

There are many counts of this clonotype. The CDR3 region has the DNA TGTGCCAGCAGCGCCCTTAGCGGGAGGTCCTACGAGCAGTACTTC. This encodes CASSALSGRSYEQYF. The rearrangement links TRBV9 to TRBJ2-7; 10 positions match TRBD2. Germline lookup yields CDR1 SGDLS and CDR2 YYNGEE. This CDR3 region has 15 residues. Losses at the gene ends were 3 bases for V and 1 base for J; bases not matched to a gene: 4.

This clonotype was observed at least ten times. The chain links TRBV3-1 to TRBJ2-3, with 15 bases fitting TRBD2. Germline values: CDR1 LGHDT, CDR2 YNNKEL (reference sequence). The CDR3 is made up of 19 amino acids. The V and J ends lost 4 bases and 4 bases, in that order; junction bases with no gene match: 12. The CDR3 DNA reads TGTGCCAGCAGCCCTCAAACCGGGACTAGCGGGAGGAGCGCAGATACGCAGTATTTT. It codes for CASSPQTGTSGRSADTQYF.

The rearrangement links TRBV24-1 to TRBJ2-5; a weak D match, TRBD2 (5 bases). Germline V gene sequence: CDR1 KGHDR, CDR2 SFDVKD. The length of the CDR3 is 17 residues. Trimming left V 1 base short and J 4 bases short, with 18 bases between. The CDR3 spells CATSDLGSGSSGETQYF. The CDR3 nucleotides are TGTGCCACCAGTGATTTAGGGTCGGGGAGCTCTGGAGAGACCCAGTACTTC.

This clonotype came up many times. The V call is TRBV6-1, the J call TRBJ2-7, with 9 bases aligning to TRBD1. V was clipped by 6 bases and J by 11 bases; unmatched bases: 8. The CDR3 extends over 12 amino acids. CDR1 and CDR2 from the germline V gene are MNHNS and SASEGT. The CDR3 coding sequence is TGTGCCAGCAGCAGAGGACAGGGGAGCAAGTACTTC. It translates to CASSRGQGSKYF.

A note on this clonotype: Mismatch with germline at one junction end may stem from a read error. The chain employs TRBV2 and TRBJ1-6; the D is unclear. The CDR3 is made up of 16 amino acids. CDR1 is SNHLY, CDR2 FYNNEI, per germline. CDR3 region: CASSAPTRAYNSPPHF. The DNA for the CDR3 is TGTGCCAGCAGTGCCCCTACCCGGGCCTATAATTCACCCCCCCACTTT.

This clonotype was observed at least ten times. CDR3 loop: CASSQEKGETQYF. CDR3 bases: TGCGCCAGCAGCCAAGAGAAAGGAGAGACCCAGTACTTC. This chain links TRBV4-1 with TRBJ2-5, with D unresolved. The germline V and J ends were trimmed by 0 bases and 4 bases, with 6 bases remaining between them. CDR3 size: 13 residues. Germline V gives CDR1 MGHRA, CDR2 YSYEKL.

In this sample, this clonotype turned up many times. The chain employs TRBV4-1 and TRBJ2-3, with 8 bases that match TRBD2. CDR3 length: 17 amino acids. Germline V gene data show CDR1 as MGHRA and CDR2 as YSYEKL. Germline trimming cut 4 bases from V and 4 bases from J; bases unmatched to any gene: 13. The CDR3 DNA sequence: TGCGCCAGCAGCCGGATTACTAGCGGACCTTCGGCAGATACGCAGTATTTT. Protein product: CASSRITSGPSADTQYF.

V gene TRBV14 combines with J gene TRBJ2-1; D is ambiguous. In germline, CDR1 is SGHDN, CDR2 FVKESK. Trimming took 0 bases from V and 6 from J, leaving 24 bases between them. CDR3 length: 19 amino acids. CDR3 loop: CASSQDSLLRDGRFNEQFF. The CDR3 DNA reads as TGTGCCAGCAGCCAAGATTCCCTATTAAGGGATGGTCGGTTCAATGAGCAGTTCTTC.

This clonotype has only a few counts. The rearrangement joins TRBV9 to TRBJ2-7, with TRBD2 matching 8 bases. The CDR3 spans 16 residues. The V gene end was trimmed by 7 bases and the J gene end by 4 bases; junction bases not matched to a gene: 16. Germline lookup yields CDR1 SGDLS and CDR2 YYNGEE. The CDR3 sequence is CASGIGAGEGGYEQYF. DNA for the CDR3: TGTGCCAGCGGCATAGGAGCGGGAGAGGGTGGTTACGAGCAGTACTTC. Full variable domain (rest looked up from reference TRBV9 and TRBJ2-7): DSGVTQTPKHLITATGQRVTLRCSPRSGDLSVYWYQQSLDQGLQFLIQYYNGEERAKGNILERFSAQQFPDLHSELNLSSLELGDSALYFCASGIGAGEGGYEQYFGPGTRLTVT.

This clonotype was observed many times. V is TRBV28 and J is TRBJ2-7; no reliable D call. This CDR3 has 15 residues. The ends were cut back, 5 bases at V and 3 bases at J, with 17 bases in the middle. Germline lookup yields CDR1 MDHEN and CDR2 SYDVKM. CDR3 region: CASSPPAGSYYEQYF. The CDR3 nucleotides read TGTGCCAGCAGTCCCCCGGCCGGGTCCTACTACGAGCAGTACTTC.

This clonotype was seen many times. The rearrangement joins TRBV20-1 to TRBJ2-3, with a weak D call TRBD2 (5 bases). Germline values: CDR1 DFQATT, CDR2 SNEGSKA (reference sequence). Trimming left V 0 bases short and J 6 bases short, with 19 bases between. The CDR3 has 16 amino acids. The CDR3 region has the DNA TGCAGTGCTAGAGACCCCCGGAGCGGCCCCACGGATACGCAGTATTTT. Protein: CSARDPRSGPTDTQYF.